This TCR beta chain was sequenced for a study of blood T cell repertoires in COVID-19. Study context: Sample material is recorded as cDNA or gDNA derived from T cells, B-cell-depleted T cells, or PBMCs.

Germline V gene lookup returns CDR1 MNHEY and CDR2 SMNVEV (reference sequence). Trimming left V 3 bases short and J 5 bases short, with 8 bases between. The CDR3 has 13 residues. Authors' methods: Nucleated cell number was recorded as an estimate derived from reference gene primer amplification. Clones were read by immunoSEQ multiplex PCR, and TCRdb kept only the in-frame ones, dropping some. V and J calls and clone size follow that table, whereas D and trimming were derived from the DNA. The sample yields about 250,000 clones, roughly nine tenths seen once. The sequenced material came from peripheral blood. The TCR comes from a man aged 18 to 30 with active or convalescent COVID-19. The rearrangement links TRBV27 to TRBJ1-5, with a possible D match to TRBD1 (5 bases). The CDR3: CASSLWGDQPQHF. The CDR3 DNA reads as TGTGCCAGCAGTTTGTGGGGGGATCAGCCCCAGCATTTT.